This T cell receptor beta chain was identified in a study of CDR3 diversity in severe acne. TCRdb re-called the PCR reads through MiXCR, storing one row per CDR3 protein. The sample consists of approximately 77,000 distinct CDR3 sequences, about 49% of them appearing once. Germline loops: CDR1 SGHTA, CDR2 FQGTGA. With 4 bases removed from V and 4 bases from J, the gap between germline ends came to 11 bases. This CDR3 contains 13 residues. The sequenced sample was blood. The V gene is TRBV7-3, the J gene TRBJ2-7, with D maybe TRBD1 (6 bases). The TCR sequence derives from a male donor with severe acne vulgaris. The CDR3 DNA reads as TGTGCCAGCAGCTCGGGACACTCTTACGAGCAGTACTTC. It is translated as CASSSGHSYEQYF.